There are a few counts of the clone carrying this T cell receptor (beta chain). Its matching antigen is unknown. This record belongs to a study of blood T cells in healthy people across ages. Study details: Researchers report that template switching captured about one barcoded beta molecule per two T cells. Points from the study as a whole: Age showed a roughly linear inverse relationship with TCR beta diversity per million T cells. More naive CD4+ cells and higher diversity marked long-lived donors relative to aged donors.

The V end was cut by 0 bases, the J end by 6 bases, with 12 bases between. There are 15 residues in the CDR3. The V gene's germline CDR1 is LGHNA and CDR2 YNFKEQ. PCR was performed a second time for roughly 6 to 12 cycles using a sample-barcoded 5' primer and a J-beta primer mix. TCRdb fed the 5' RACE reads into MiXCR, producing one record per CDR3 protein. The sample has some 1.1 million distinct CDR3 sequences; roughly two fifths are singletons. Sequenced: blood. The chain couples TRBV4-2 to TRBJ1-5; D gene ambiguous. This receptor was obtained from a man in his late teens or twenties in good health. The CDR3 here is CASSQEAGRGQPQHF. DNA of the CDR3: TGTGCCAGCAGCCAAGAGGCCGGGCGAGGTCAGCCCCAGCATTTT.